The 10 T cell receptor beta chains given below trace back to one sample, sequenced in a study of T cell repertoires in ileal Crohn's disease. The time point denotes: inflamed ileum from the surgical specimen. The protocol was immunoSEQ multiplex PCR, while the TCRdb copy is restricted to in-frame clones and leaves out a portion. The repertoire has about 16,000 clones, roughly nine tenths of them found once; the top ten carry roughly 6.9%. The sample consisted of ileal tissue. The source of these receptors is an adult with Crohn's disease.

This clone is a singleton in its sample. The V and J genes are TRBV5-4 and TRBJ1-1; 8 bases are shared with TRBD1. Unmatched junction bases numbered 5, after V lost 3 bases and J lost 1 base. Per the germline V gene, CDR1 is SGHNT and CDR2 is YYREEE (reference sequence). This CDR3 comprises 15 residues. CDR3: CASSSRDRWNTEAFF. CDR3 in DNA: TGTGCCAGCAGCTCCCGGGACAGGTGGAACACTGAAGCTTTCTTT.

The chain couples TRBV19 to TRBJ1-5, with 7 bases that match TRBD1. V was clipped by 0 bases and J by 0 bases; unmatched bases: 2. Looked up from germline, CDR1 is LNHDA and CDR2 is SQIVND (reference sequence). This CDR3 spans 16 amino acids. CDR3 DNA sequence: TGTGCCAGTAGTATAGAGGGACAGTATAGCAATCAGCCCCAGCATTTT. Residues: CASSIEGQYSNQPQHF.

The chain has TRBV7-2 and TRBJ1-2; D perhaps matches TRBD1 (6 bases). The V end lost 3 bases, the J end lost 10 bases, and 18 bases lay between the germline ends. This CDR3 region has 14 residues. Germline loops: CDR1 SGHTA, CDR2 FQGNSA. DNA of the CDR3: TGTGCCAGCAGCTTTTACAAGGACAGCGGTTTCTACACCTTC. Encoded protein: CASSFYKDSGFYTF.

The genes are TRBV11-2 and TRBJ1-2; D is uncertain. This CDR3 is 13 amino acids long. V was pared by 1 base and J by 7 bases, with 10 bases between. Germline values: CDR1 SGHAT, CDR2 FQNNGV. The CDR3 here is CASSLGETGGYTF. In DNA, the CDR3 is TGTGCCAGCAGCTTAGGAGAAACCGGTGGCTACACCTTC.

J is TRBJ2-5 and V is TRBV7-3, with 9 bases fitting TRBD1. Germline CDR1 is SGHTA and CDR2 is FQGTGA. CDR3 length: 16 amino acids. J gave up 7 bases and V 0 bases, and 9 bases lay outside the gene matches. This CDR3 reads CASSLTRGQGVGTQYF. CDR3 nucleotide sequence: TGTGCCAGCAGCTTAACTCGGGGACAGGGAGTCGGGACCCAGTACTTC.

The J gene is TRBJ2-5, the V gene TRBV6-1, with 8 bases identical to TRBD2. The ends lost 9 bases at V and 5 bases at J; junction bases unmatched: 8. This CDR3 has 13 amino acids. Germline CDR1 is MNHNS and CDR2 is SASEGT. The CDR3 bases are TGTGCCAGTAGATCAAGCGGGGGTGAGACCCAGTACTTC. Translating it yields CASRSSGGETQYF.

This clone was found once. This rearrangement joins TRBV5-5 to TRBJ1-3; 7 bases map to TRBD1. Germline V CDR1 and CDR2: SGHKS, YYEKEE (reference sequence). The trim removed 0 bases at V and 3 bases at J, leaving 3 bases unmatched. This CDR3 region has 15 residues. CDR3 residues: CASSLGQGFGNTIYF. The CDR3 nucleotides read TGTGCCAGCAGCTTGGGACAGGGATTTGGAAACACCATATATTTT.

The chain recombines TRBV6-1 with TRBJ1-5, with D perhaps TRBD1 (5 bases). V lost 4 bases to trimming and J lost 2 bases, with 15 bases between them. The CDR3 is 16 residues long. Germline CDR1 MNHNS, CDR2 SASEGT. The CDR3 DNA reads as TGTGCCAGCAGTGCGGGGGGGAAATCAGGCAATCAGCCCCAGCATTTT. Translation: CASSAGGKSGNQPQHF.

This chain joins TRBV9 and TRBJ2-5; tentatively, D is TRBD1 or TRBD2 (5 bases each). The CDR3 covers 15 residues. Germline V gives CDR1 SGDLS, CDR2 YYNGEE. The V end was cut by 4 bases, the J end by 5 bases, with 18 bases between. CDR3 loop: CASSPGTGPGETQYF. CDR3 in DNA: TGTGCCAGCAGCCCTGGGACGGGCCCAGGGGAGACCCAGTACTTC.

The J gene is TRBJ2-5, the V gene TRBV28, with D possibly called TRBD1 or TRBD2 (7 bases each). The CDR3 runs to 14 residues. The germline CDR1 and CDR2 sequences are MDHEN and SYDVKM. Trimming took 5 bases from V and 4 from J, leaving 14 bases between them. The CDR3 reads CASSPGGGRETQYF. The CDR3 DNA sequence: TGTGCCAGCAGTCCAGGGGGAGGGCGAGAGACCCAGTACTTC.